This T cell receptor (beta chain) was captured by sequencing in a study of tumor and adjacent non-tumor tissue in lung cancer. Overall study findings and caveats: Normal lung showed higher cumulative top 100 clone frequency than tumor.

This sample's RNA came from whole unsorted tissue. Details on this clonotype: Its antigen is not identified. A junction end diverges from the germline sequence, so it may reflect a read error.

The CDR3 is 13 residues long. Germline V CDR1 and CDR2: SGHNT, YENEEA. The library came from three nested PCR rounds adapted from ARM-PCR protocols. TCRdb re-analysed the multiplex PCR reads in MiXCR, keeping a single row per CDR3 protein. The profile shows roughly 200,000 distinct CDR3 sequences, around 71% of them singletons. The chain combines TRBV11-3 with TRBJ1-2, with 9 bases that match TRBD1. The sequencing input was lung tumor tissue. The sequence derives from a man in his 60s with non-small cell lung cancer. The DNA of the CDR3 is TGTGGCAGCACCAAGCAACAGGGGGCCGGCTACACCTTC. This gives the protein CGSTKQQGAGYTF.